These T cell receptor beta chains were read from a single sample in a study of control samples from healthy donors and cancer patients. Repertoires were generated with immunoSEQ multiplex PCR, while TCRdb's copy carries only in-frame clones and drops some. The sample carries around 94,000 clones, about 85% recorded once. The sequencing sample was made of blood. Every receptor here comes from a woman aged 45 to 65 in good health. CDR3s include the opening cysteine and the closing phenylalanine or tryptophan. The D gene is left open where the match is weak. Where a row states a size, it is once, few, many or the class of an expanded clone; other rows omit it.

v_call: TRBV24-1
d_call: NA
clone_size: NA
j_call: TRBJ1-4
cdr3_aa: CATSDWAGVVEKLFF
cdr3_nt: TGTGCCACCAGTGATTGGGCAGGGGTAGTAGAAAAACTGTTTTTT

v_call: TRBV19
d_call: NA
clone_size: few
j_call: TRBJ1-5
cdr3_aa: CAIGTNINQPQHF
cdr3_nt: TGTGCCATTGGAACGAACATCAATCAGCCCCAGCATTTT

v_call: TRBV5-1
d_call: NA
clone_size: NA
j_call: TRBJ2-1
cdr3_aa: CASSLLQYNEQFF
cdr3_nt: TGCGCCAGCAGCTTGTTACAGTACAATGAGCAGTTCTTC

v_call: TRBV28
d_call: NA
clone_size: few
j_call: TRBJ2-7
cdr3_aa: CASSAYRATYEQYF
cdr3_nt: TGTGCCAGCAGTGCTTACAGGGCCACCTACGAGCAGTACTTC

v_call: TRBV4-3
d_call: NA
clone_size: few
j_call: TRBJ2-5
cdr3_aa: CASSQDRGKWVPETQYF
cdr3_nt: TGCGCCAGCAGCCAAGATAGGGGGAAGTGGGTCCCCGAGACCCAGTACTTC

v_call: TRBV7-2
d_call: TRBD1
clone_size: NA
j_call: TRBJ1-2
cdr3_aa: CASSLAPRQGSYGYTF
cdr3_nt: TGTGCCAGCAGCTTAGCCCCTCGACAGGGTAGCTATGGCTACACCTTC

v_call: TRBV7-2
d_call: NA
clone_size: many
j_call: TRBJ1-6
cdr3_aa: CASSLASTGSSSPLHF
cdr3_nt: TGTGCCAGCAGCTTAGCCAGTACAGGCAGTAGTTCACCCCTCCACTTT

v_call: TRBV6-1
d_call: TRBD1
clone_size: NA
j_call: TRBJ1-5
cdr3_aa: CASSGQGANFGQPQHF
cdr3_nt: TGTGCCAGCAGTGGGCAGGGGGCGAATTTTGGTCAGCCCCAGCATTTT

v_call: TRBV7-2
d_call: NA
clone_size: NA
j_call: TRBJ1-2
cdr3_aa: CASSSSARDGYTF
cdr3_nt: TGTGCCAGCAGCTCTAGCGCCAGGGATGGCTACACCTTC

v_call: TRBV14
d_call: NA
clone_size: NA
j_call: TRBJ2-2
cdr3_aa: CASSQARTGIGELFF
cdr3_nt: TGTGCCAGCAGCCAAGCCCGGACCGGAATCGGGGAGCTGTTTTTT

v_call: TRBV10-3
d_call: TRBD1
clone_size: few
j_call: TRBJ1-5
cdr3_aa: CAIRGTAAGQPQHF
cdr3_nt: TGTGCCATCAGGGGGACAGCAGCAGGGCAGCCCCAGCATTTT

v_call: TRBV4-2
d_call: TRBD1
clone_size: NA
j_call: TRBJ1-5
cdr3_aa: CASSHDNGQGASQPQHF
cdr3_nt: TGTGCCAGCAGCCACGATAACGGACAGGGGGCCAGTCAGCCCCAGCATTTT

v_call: TRBV6-4
d_call: NA
clone_size: NA
j_call: TRBJ2-1
cdr3_aa: CASSLEPSSYNEQFF
cdr3_nt: TGTGCCAGCAGTTTAGAGCCGAGCTCCTACAATGAGCAGTTCTTC

v_call: TRBV11-2
d_call: NA
clone_size: NA
j_call: TRBJ2-7
cdr3_aa: CASSFLSGFSPSEQYF
cdr3_nt: TGTGCCAGCAGCTTTCTTTCGGGTTTCTCCCCCTCCGAGCAGTACTTC

v_call: TRBV7-9
d_call: TRBD2
clone_size: NA
j_call: TRBJ2-2
cdr3_aa: CASSLTSGSTGELFF
cdr3_nt: TGTGCCAGCAGCCTGACTAGCGGGAGTACCGGGGAGCTGTTTTTT

v_call: TRBV28
d_call: NA
clone_size: NA
j_call: TRBJ1-2
cdr3_aa: CASSRTVYGYTF
cdr3_nt: TGTGCCAGCAGTAGGACAGTATATGGCTACACCTTC

v_call: TRBV9
d_call: NA
clone_size: NA
j_call: TRBJ2-3
cdr3_aa: CASSVGLLSTDTQYF
cdr3_nt: TGTGCCAGCAGCGTAGGGTTGTTAAGCACAGATACGCAGTATTTT

v_call: TRBV7-2
d_call: TRBD1
clone_size: few
j_call: TRBJ1-2
cdr3_aa: CASSSKGTGSKHYGYTF
cdr3_nt: TGTGCCAGCAGCTCTAAGGGGACAGGGAGTAAACACTATGGCTACACCTTC

v_call: TRBV7-8
d_call: NA
clone_size: once
j_call: TRBJ2-2
cdr3_aa: CASSLVGVEWNTGELFF
cdr3_nt: TGTGCCAGCAGCTTAGTTGGCGTGGAGTGGAACACCGGGGAGCTGTTTTTT

v_call: TRBV21-1
d_call: NA
clone_size: NA
j_call: TRBJ1-5
cdr3_aa: CASSRDSNQPQHF
cdr3_nt: TGTGCCAGCTCCCGGGACAGCAATCAGCCCCAGCATTTT

v_call: TRBV27
d_call: NA
clone_size: NA
j_call: TRBJ2-7
cdr3_aa: CASSSVPGNGPYEQYF
cdr3_nt: TGTGCCAGCAGTTCAGTCCCCGGGAACGGCCCCTACGAGCAGTACTTC

v_call: TRBV3-1/TRBV3-2
d_call: TRBD2
clone_size: NA
j_call: TRBJ2-3
cdr3_aa: CASSQGVAGGPDTQYF
cdr3_nt: TGTGCCAGCAGCCAAGGGGTAGCGGGAGGCCCAGATACGCAGTATTTT

v_call: TRBV4-1
d_call: NA
clone_size: NA
j_call: TRBJ1-5
cdr3_aa: CASSQELTGNNQPQHF
cdr3_nt: TGCGCCAGCAGCCAAGAATTAACAGGGAACAATCAGCCCCAGCATTTT

v_call: TRBV18
d_call: TRBD2
clone_size: NA
j_call: TRBJ2-3
cdr3_aa: CASSPTSGSVDTQYF
cdr3_nt: TGTGCCAGCTCACCAACTAGCGGGAGTGTTGATACGCAGTATTTT

v_call: TRBV2
d_call: NA
clone_size: NA
j_call: TRBJ1-1
cdr3_aa: CASLRGAQNTEAFF
cdr3_nt: TGTGCCAGCTTGAGGGGGGCTCAGAACACTGAAGCTTTCTTT

v_call: TRBV19
d_call: NA
clone_size: NA
j_call: TRBJ1-2
cdr3_aa: CASSIEGFRVDTF
cdr3_nt: TGTGCCAGTAGTATAGAGGGGTTTCGGGTTGACACCTTC

v_call: TRBV3-1/TRBV3-2
d_call: TRBD1
clone_size: NA
j_call: TRBJ1-2
cdr3_aa: CASSQDEDRGKPNYGYTF
cdr3_nt: TGTGCCAGCAGCCAAGATGAGGACAGGGGGAAACCTAACTATGGCTACACCTTC

v_call: TRBV7-3
d_call: NA
clone_size: NA
j_call: TRBJ1-1
cdr3_aa: CASSSLGDATEAFF
cdr3_nt: TGTGCCAGCAGCTCCCTGGGGGACGCGACTGAAGCTTTCTTT

v_call: TRBV2
d_call: NA
clone_size: NA
j_call: TRBJ1-1
cdr3_aa: CASSEAAGTNTEAFF
cdr3_nt: TGTGCCAGCAGTGAAGCGGCAGGGACGAACACTGAAGCTTTCTTT

v_call: TRBV7-2
d_call: NA
clone_size: medium-sized
j_call: TRBJ2-7
cdr3_aa: CASRGRSLEQYF
cdr3_nt: TGTGCCAGCAGGGGGCGGTCCCTCGAGCAGTACTTC

v_call: TRBV25-1
d_call: TRBD1
clone_size: NA
j_call: TRBJ1-5
cdr3_aa: CASSGGDSENQPQHF
cdr3_nt: TGTGCCAGCAGTGGAGGGGACAGCGAAAATCAGCCCCAGCATTTT

v_call: TRBV19
d_call: NA
clone_size: once
j_call: TRBJ2-1
cdr3_aa: CASSDRSSNEQFF
cdr3_nt: TGTGCCAGTAGTGATAGGAGTTCCAATGAGCAGTTCTTC

v_call: TRBV6-6
d_call: NA
clone_size: NA
j_call: TRBJ1-2
cdr3_aa: CASSKDGDYGYTF
cdr3_nt: TGTGCCAGCAGTAAGGACGGGGATTATGGCTACACCTTC

v_call: TRBV14
d_call: NA
clone_size: NA
j_call: TRBJ1-4
cdr3_aa: CASSQLGTPNEKLFF
cdr3_nt: TGTGCCAGCAGCCAATTAGGGACACCCAATGAAAAACTGTTTTTT

v_call: TRBV6-5
d_call: NA
clone_size: NA
j_call: TRBJ2-5
cdr3_aa: CASSSGGNWRETQYF
cdr3_nt: TGTGCCAGCAGCTCCGGGGGAAATTGGCGAGAGACCCAGTACTTC

v_call: TRBV10-3
d_call: TRBD1
clone_size: NA
j_call: TRBJ1-3
cdr3_aa: CAISVGTDGNTIYF
cdr3_nt: TGTGCCATCAGTGTTGGGACAGATGGAAACACCATATATTTT

v_call: TRBV18
d_call: NA
clone_size: NA
j_call: TRBJ1-1
cdr3_aa: CASSPLQGTEAFF
cdr3_nt: TGTGCCAGCTCACCCTTACAGGGCACTGAAGCTTTCTTT